A single sample is the source of the 15 T cell receptor beta chains below, sequenced in a study of CD8 T cells in ankylosing spondylitis. TCRdb reprocessed the 5' RACE reads via MiXCR and lists one record per CDR3 protein. The sample lists around 210,000 distinct CDR3 sequences, 8.2% occurring once. The material sequenced was blood, either unsorted or a sorted T cell fraction (not recorded which). Receptor source: a female donor with ankylosing spondylitis or in good health (not recorded which).

This clonotype was seen a handful of times. The rearrangement joins TRBV5-1 to TRBJ2-7; D is possibly TRBD2 (7 bases). The CDR3 loop spans 20 amino acids. Germline CDR1 and CDR2: SGHRS and YFSETQ. The V end was cut by 0 bases, the J end by 6 bases, with 31 bases between. CDR3 region: CASSLASRQTGRAPSGEQYF. The CDR3 DNA follows: TGCGCCAGCAGCTTGGCCTCACGTCAAACAGGGAGGGCCCCTTCGGGCGAGCAGTACTTC.

The table lists this clonotype with many counts. This rearrangement joins TRBV29-1 to TRBJ2-7; the D gene is possibly TRBD2 (6 bases). Trimming left V 3 bases short and J 0 bases short, with 9 bases between. Germline assignment: CDR1 SQVTM and CDR2 ANQGSEA. This CDR3 has 13 residues. Here the CDR3 DNA reads TGCAGCGTTGAGGCGGGGACCTCCTACGAGCAGTACTTC. It is translated as CSVEAGTSYEQYF.

V usage is TRBV11-1 and J usage is TRBJ2-3, with D possibly being TRBD2 (7 bases). Per the germline V gene, CDR1 is SGHAT and CDR2 is FQDESV (reference sequence). V lost 1 base, J lost 2 bases, and 22 bases lay in between. The CDR3 spans 19 residues. Here the CDR3 DNA reads TGTGCCAGCAGCTTAGTTCGGTCAACCTACGGGGGGCACACAGATACGCAGTATTTT. Translated, it gives CASSLVRSTYGGHTDTQYF. The full variable domain, rest sourced from reference TRBV11-1 and TRBJ2-3, is EAEVAQSPRYKITEKSQAVAFWCDPISGHATLYWYRQILGQGPELLVQFQDESVVDDSQLPKDRFSAERLKGVDSTLKIQPAELGDSAMYLCASSLVRSTYGGHTDTQYFGPGTRLTVL.

This clonotype was seen many times. CDR3 amino acids: CASSLGTGKEYF. The CDR3 coding sequence is TGTGCCAGCAGTTTGGGCACAGGGAAGGAGTACTTC. The J gene is TRBJ2-7, the V gene TRBV28; possibly TRBD1 for D (6 bases). CDR1 is MDHEN, CDR2 SYDVKM, per germline. The V gene lost 3 bases and the J gene lost 11 bases, with 14 bases spanning the gap. The CDR3 has 12 residues.

The sample holds many counts of this clonotype. V and J are TRBV28 and TRBJ1-1; 8 nucleotides align to TRBD1. The trim removed 3 bases at V and 4 bases at J, leaving 10 bases unmatched. The CDR3 length is 16 residues. Germline-derived CDR1 and CDR2 are MDHEN and SYDVKM. The CDR3 nucleotides read TGTGCCAGCAGTTTTATCCCCGGGACAGGTATCACTGAAGCTTTCTTT. Its translation is CASSFIPGTGITEAFF.

This clonotype was found many times. The rearrangement uses TRBV7-2 and TRBJ1-1; D is unclear. Trimming removed 5 bases at V and 2 bases at J, with 12 bases between. The CDR3 runs 14 residues. CDR1 SGHTA and CDR2 FQGNSA come from the germline V gene. The CDR3 nucleotides read TGTGCCAGCAGCCTAGTTGGCAGAAACACTGAAGCTTTCTTT. Protein: CASSLVGRNTEAFF. Filled out from reference TRBV7-2 and TRBJ1-1, the complete variable domain reads GAGVSQSPSNKVTEKGKDVELRCDPISGHTALYWYRQSLGQGLEFLIYFQGNSAPDKSGLPSDRFSAERTGGSVSTLTIQRTQQEDSAVYLCASSLVGRNTEAFFGQGTRLTVV.

This clonotype was seen ten or more times. The chain joins TRBV28 to TRBJ2-7; TRBD1 matches 8 bases. The V segment lost 3 bases and the J segment 0 bases; nucleotides outside the gene matches: 4. The CDR3 length is 15 residues. Germline CDR1 reads MDHEN; CDR2 reads SYDVKM. CDR3 region: CASSFRTGSSYEQYF. CDR3 in DNA: TGTGCCAGCAGTTTCCGGACAGGGAGCTCCTACGAGCAGTACTTC.

The sample holds a few counts of this clonotype. In DNA, the CDR3 is TGTGCCAGCAGACCCACAGGGAACACCGGGGAGCTGTTTTTT. It is translated as CASRPTGNTGELFF. The chain uses TRBV7-6 and TRBJ2-2; weak D call: TRBD1 (5 bases). The germline V gene has CDR1 SGHVS and CDR2 FNYEAQ. The CDR3 has 14 amino acids. V was shortened by 6 bases and J by 1 base, with 9 bases between the two germline ends.

In its sample, this clonotype was seen many times. The J gene is TRBJ2-7, the V gene TRBV12-3 or TRBV12-4, with TRBD2 identical over 7 bases. The CDR3 contains 17 residues. The trim removed 5 bases at V and 4 bases at J, leaving 17 bases unmatched. CDR3 coding DNA: TGTGCCAGCAGTCCCTCTGGGGACTACCGTACTGTATACGAGCAGTACTTC. It encodes CASSPSGDYRTVYEQYF.

The CDR3 loop reads CASSLAHTETQYF. The CDR3 bases are TGTGCCAGCAGCTTAGCTCACACGGAGACCCAGTACTTC. The chain employs TRBV7-2 and TRBJ2-5; no clear D. Trimming took 0 bases from V and 5 from J, leaving 7 bases between them. Per the germline V gene, CDR1 is SGHTA and CDR2 is FQGNSA. The CDR3 is 13 amino acids.

This clonotype was detected ten times or more. The rearrangement joins TRBV9 to TRBJ2-5; D is undetermined. The CDR3 has 13 amino acids. V shed 0 bases and J shed 2 bases, with 5 bases lying between them. CDR1 and CDR2 from the germline V gene are SGDLS and YYNGEE. The chain's CDR3 is CASSVVGQETQYF. CDR3 nucleotide sequence: TGTGCCAGCAGCGTAGTAGGACAAGAGACCCAGTACTTC.

This chain links TRBV7-2 with TRBJ1-2; unclear D gene. V was clipped by 5 bases and J by 3 bases, with 13 bases between them. Germline V gene data show CDR1 as SGHTA and CDR2 as FQGNSA. This CDR3 has 14 residues. CDR3 residues: CASSPRGDHYGYTF. CDR3 nucleotides: TGTGCCAGCAGCCCCCGGGGAGATCACTATGGCTACACCTTC.

This clonotype appeared many times. The chain links TRBV20-1 to TRBJ2-2; TRBD2 is a possible D gene (6 bases). Trimming left V 4 bases short and J 4 bases short, with 10 bases between. CDR1 and CDR2 (germline): DFQATT, SNEGSKA (reference sequence). CDR3 size: 13 residues. CDR3 sequence reads: CSATNSGTGELFF. In nucleotides, the CDR3 is TGCAGTGCTACAAATAGCGGCACCGGGGAGCTGTTTTTT.

This clonotype was found many times. The chain has TRBV24-1 and TRBJ2-3; D possibly uses TRBD1 or TRBD2 (5 bases each). The CDR3 spans 13 residues. Germline V gene lookup returns CDR1 KGHDR and CDR2 SFDVKD. The V and J ends lost 9 bases and 1 base respectively, with 10 bases between them. The CDR3 coding sequence is TGTGCCACCGGGGGACCGGGCACAGATACGCAGTATTTT. Protein product: CATGGPGTDTQYF.

This clonotype has ten or more counts. The chain combines TRBV10-3 with TRBJ2-7; TRBD2 aligns across 8 bases. Germline V gives CDR1 ENHRY, CDR2 SYGVKD. With V trimmed by 6 bases and J by 6 bases, 7 bases remained unmatched. This CDR3 region has 13 residues. CDR3 sequence reads: CAIRRAGEGEQYF. The DNA of the CDR3 is TGTGCCATCAGGAGAGCGGGAGAGGGCGAGCAGTACTTC.